The 22 T cell receptor beta chains below all came from one sample that was sequenced in a study of cytomegalovirus exposure and HLA in healthy donors. Both 60 Vbeta primers and 13 Jbeta primers went into the PCR. TCRdb's table, derived via immunoSEQ multiplex PCR, lists solely in-frame clones and lacks some. The profile shows approximately 150,000 clones, roughly 79% of them singletons. Sequenced input: PBMCs. The receptors were sampled from a man aged 25-45 years in good health and CMV-seronegative.

V and J are TRBV10-3 and TRBJ2-7; D is perhaps TRBD2 (5 bases). Germline V gene lookup returns CDR1 ENHRY and CDR2 SYGVKD. CDR3 length: 13 residues. V was cut by 2 bases and J by 0 bases, with 5 bases left in between. The CDR3: CAISETSSYEQYF. Here the CDR3 DNA reads TGTGCCATCAGTGAGACTAGCTCCTACGAGCAGTACTTC.

A single count supports this clone. The V gene is TRBV25-1, the J gene TRBJ2-6; D gene uncertain. This CDR3 is 16 amino acids long. Germline CDR1 is MGHDK and CDR2 is SYGVNS. The V end lost 3 bases, the J end lost 0 bases, and 9 bases lay between the germline ends. As DNA, the CDR3 is TGTGCCAGCAGTGAGTCTCGTTTCTCTGGGGCCAACGTCCTGACTTTC. Its protein product is CASSESRFSGANVLTF. Full variable domain (missing parts from reference TRBV25-1 and TRBJ2-6): EADIYQTPRYLVIGTGKKITLECSQTMGHDKMYWYQQDPGMELHLIHYSYGVNSTEKGDLSSESTVSRIRTEHFPLTLESARPSHTSQYLCASSESRFSGANVLTFGAGSRLTVL.

The chain links TRBV11-1 to TRBJ1-1; D might be TRBD1 (5 bases). Germline V gene sequence: CDR1 SGHAT, CDR2 FQDESV (reference sequence). Trimming took off 5 bases at V and 4 bases at J, with 23 bases between the two ends. The CDR3 is 17 residues long. The CDR3 loop is CASSPRSTRIRGTEAFF. Here the CDR3 DNA reads TGTGCCAGCAGCCCCCGATCCACACGTATAAGGGGCACTGAAGCTTTCTTT.

The chain is built from TRBV13 and TRBJ2-6; 7 bases align to TRBD1. CDR3 length: 18 amino acids. V trimming: 1 base; J trimming: 6 bases; junction bases outside the gene matches: 12. Germline assignment: CDR1 PRHDT and CDR2 FYEKMQ (reference sequence). CDR3 bases: TGTGCCAGCAGCTTAGTTGGCAGGGGGTTAGGTATGGCCAACGTCCTGACTTTC. This gives the protein CASSLVGRGLGMANVLTF.

This chain joins TRBV7-9 and TRBJ1-1, with D possibly TRBD1 on 6 matching bases. The V end lost 3 bases, the J end lost 4 bases, and 15 bases lay between the germline ends. The CDR3 covers 15 residues. From germline, CDR1 is SEHNR and CDR2 FQNEAQ (reference sequence). The CDR3 DNA is TGTGCCAGCAGCTTTCCGATGATCAGGGGCACTGAAGCTTTCTTT. Amino acid sequence: CASSFPMIRGTEAFF.

The V gene is TRBV5-1, the J gene TRBJ1-1; 11 nucleotides match TRBD1. The CDR3 totals 15 residues. V trimming: 6 bases; J trimming: 7 bases; junction bases outside the gene matches: 11. Per the germline V gene, CDR1 is SGHRS and CDR2 is YFSETQ. The CDR3, as DNA: TGCGCCAGCACCCCGGACAGGGGGCAGAGCTTTGAAGCTTTCTTT. Residues: CASTPDRGQSFEAFF.

The gene calls are TRBV5-6 and TRBJ1-2; possibly TRBD1 for D (5 bases). CDR3 length equals 13 residues. Germline CDR1 SGHDT, CDR2 YYEEEE. V was pared by 0 bases and J by 4 bases, with 7 bases between. The CDR3 nucleotides read TGTGCCAGCAGCTTGGCAGGGTCCTATGGCTACACCTTC. It translates to CASSLAGSYGYTF.

The J gene is TRBJ1-4, the V gene TRBV28, with no clear D. V lost 1 base, J lost 8 bases, and 11 bases lay in between. This CDR3 spans 14 amino acids. Germline assignment: CDR1 MDHEN and CDR2 SYDVKM. CDR3 sequence reads: CASSLSSAWEKLFF. The CDR3 DNA reads as TGTGCCAGCAGTTTATCCTCCGCGTGGGAAAAACTGTTTTTT.

The chain employs TRBV16 and TRBJ1-5; D gene ambiguous. V was pared by 0 bases and J by 5 bases, with 11 bases between. The V gene's germline CDR1 is KGHSY and CDR2 FQNENV. The CDR3 sequence is 15 residues long. As DNA, the CDR3 is TGTGCCAGCAGCCAATCATCGGCAGGTGATCAGCCCCAGCATTTT. It codes for CASSQSSAGDQPQHF.

The chain recombines TRBV5-6 with TRBJ1-2, with 10 bases lining up with TRBD1. Unmatched junction bases numbered 6, after V lost 5 bases and J lost 5 bases. CDR1 and CDR2 (germline): SGHDT, YYEEEE. The CDR3 sequence is 14 residues long. The CDR3 DNA sequence: TGTGCCAGCAGACGACAGGGGGCTCCATATGGCTACACCTTC. Its protein product is CASRRQGAPYGYTF. Based on the CDR3 plus reference TRBV5-6 and TRBJ1-2, the full variable domain is DAGVTQSPTHLIKTRGQQVTLRCSPKSGHDTVSWYQQALGQGPQFIFQYYEEEERQRGNFPDRFSGHQFPNYSSELNVNALLLGDSALYLCASRRQGAPYGYTFGSGTRLTVV.

This chain joins TRBV19 and TRBJ2-7, with 7 bases aligning to TRBD1. Germline V lookup: CDR1 LNHDA, CDR2 SQIVND (reference sequence). The CDR3 is made up of 14 amino acids. With V trimmed by 1 base and J by 5 bases, 5 bases remained unmatched. CDR3 residues: CASSIGQGIHEQYF. The DNA for the CDR3 is TGTGCCAGTAGTATAGGACAGGGTATCCACGAGCAGTACTTC.

There are a few counts of this clone. The J gene is TRBJ2-1, the V gene TRBV7-9; 9 bases agree with TRBD2. Germline-derived CDR1 and CDR2 are SEHNR and FQNEAQ (reference sequence). This CDR3 is built from 16 residues. Trimming cost V 5 bases and J 10 bases; bases outside gene matches: 15. The CDR3 is CASSTRGERGVGEQFF. CDR3 bases: TGTGCCAGCAGCACTAGAGGGGAGCGGGGGGTCGGGGAGCAGTTCTTC.

In its sample, this clone was seen a few times. This chain uses TRBV7-2 with TRBJ2-1; D ambiguous. V shed 1 base and J shed 3 bases, with 7 bases lying between them. This CDR3 has 14 amino acids. CDR1 is SGHTA and CDR2 is FQGNSA in the germline V gene. The CDR3 loop is CASSLGQIYNEQFF. In DNA, the CDR3 is TGTGCCAGCAGCTTAGGGCAGATCTACAATGAGCAGTTCTTC.

This sequence joins TRBV4-1 and TRBJ1-4; 9 bases match TRBD1. V lost 1 base and J lost 6; bases outside the gene matches: 9. The germline V gene encodes CDR1 MGHRA and CDR2 YSYEKL. CDR3 size: 17 residues. CDR3 bases: TGCGCCAGCAGCCAAGGGGACAGGGCCTTTTTTCATGAAAAACTGTTTTTT. The encoded protein is CASSQGDRAFFHEKLFF.

CDR3 bases: TGTGCCAGCAGCAATCAAACCGGGGAGCTGTTTTTT. It encodes CASSNQTGELFF. The J gene is TRBJ2-2, the V gene TRBV21-1; the DNA was not used to check the table's D call, TRBD1. TRBV21-1 is given as a pseudogene. CDR3 length: 12 amino acids.

The V and J genes are TRBV2 and TRBJ2-5, with 9 bases matching TRBD2. This CDR3 has 15 residues. Germline V gene sequence: CDR1 SNHLY, CDR2 FYNNEI. V was pared by 5 bases and J by 5 bases, with 9 bases of the junction left unmatched. CDR3 sequence reads: CASSSGRRSAETQYF. For the CDR3, the DNA is TGTGCCAGCAGTAGCGGGAGGCGGTCGGCTGAGACCCAGTACTTC.

The V call is TRBV30, the J call TRBJ1-6; perhaps TRBD1 as D (5 bases). Germline assignment: CDR1 GTSNPN and CDR2 SVGIG (reference sequence). The CDR3 totals 14 residues. Trimming took off 0 bases at V and 4 bases at J, with 7 bases between the two ends. This CDR3 reads CAWSVQVYNSPLHF. As DNA, the CDR3 is TGTGCCTGGAGTGTACAGGTTTATAATTCACCCCTCCACTTT. Full variable domain (remainder filled in from reference TRBV30 and TRBJ1-6): SQTIHQWPATLVQPVGSPLSLECTVEGTSNPNLYWYRQAAGRGLQLLFYSVGIGQISSEVPQNLSASRPQDRQFILSSKKLLLSDSGFYLCAWSVQVYNSPLHFGNGTRLTVT.

The rearrangement joins TRBV19 to TRBJ1-2, with 9 bases fitting TRBD1. V gave up 5 bases and J gave up 7 bases; unmatched junction bases: 5. In germline, CDR1 is LNHDA, CDR2 SQIVND (reference sequence). This CDR3 comprises 13 residues. The CDR3, as DNA: TGTGCCAGTAGTTTGGACAGGGGTTTTGGCTACACCTTC. Translated, it gives CASSLDRGFGYTF.

V and J are TRBV4-2 and TRBJ2-1; 9 positions match TRBD2. V shed 1 base, J shed 8 bases, and the junction held 6 bases outside the gene matches. The CDR3 consists of 15 residues. Germline values: CDR1 LGHNA, CDR2 YNFKEQ. DNA of the CDR3: TGTGCCAGCAGCCAAGTTGTAGCGGGAGTACATGAGCAGTTCTTC. This gives the protein CASSQVVAGVHEQFF.

The chain has TRBV11-2 and TRBJ1-6, with D perhaps TRBD1 (6 bases). The V end lost 4 bases, the J end lost 0 bases, and 13 bases lay between the germline ends. CDR3 length: 17 residues. Germline values: CDR1 SGHAT, CDR2 FQNNGV. The CDR3 DNA follows: TGTGCCAGCAGCTCTGGGGGCTCGAGCTCCTATAATTCACCCCTCCACTTT. This gives the protein CASSSGGSSSYNSPLHF.

This clone was seen once. The gene calls are TRBV10-3 and TRBJ2-7, with 12 positions matching TRBD2. The CDR3 extends over 18 amino acids. V dropped 4 bases and J dropped 5; count of bases not matched to a gene: 15. CDR1 is ENHRY and CDR2 is SYGVKD in the germline V gene. Here the CDR3 reads CAISALLQLAGGQHEQYF. CDR3 DNA: TGTGCCATCAGTGCCCTATTACAACTAGCGGGGGGTCAGCACGAGCAGTACTTC.

The chain has TRBV5-5 and TRBJ2-2, with D tentatively TRBD1 (6 bases). This CDR3 region has 15 residues. V was pared by 4 bases and J by 2 bases, with 12 bases between. Germline V lookup: CDR1 SGHKS, CDR2 YYEKEE (reference sequence). The CDR3 region has the DNA TGTGCCAGCAGCCCCGGGACATATAACACCGGGGAGCTGTTTTTT. Translated, it gives CASSPGTYNTGELFF. Complete variable domain (other parts from reference TRBV5-5 and TRBJ2-2): DAGVTQSPTHLIKTRGQQVTLRCSPISGHKSVSWYQQVLGQGPQFIFQYYEKEERGRGNFPDRFSARQFPNYSSELNVNALLLGDSALYLCASSPGTYNTGELFFGEGSRLTVL.